Each of the 21 T cell receptor beta chains below was sequenced from the same sample in a study of blood T cell repertoires in COVID-19. Only in-frame clones appear in the TCRdb table, and some are missing; sequencing was by immunoSEQ multiplex PCR. The sample lists about 32,000 clones, 70% to 90% occurring once. The sample taken for sequencing was peripheral blood. The receptors here all came from an older woman with active COVID-19.

The chain carries TRBV19 and TRBJ2-5; TRBD2 aligns across 8 bases. The CDR3 totals 14 residues. J lost 7 bases, V lost 4 bases, and 8 bases had no gene match. Germline CDR1 LNHDA, CDR2 SQIVND (reference sequence). CDR3 protein: CASSSPAGVGTQYF. CDR3 nucleotide sequence: TGTGCCAGTAGTAGCCCAGCGGGGGTAGGGACCCAGTACTTC.

This clone has a single count. This chain uses TRBV29-1 with TRBJ2-1, with 10 bases matching TRBD2. CDR1 is SQVTM, CDR2 ANQGSEA, per germline. The CDR3 runs to 14 residues. J gave up 8 bases and V 5 bases, and 9 bases lay outside the gene matches. The CDR3 DNA sequence: TGCAGCGTTCGACCTAGCGGGGGTAGTGATGAGCAGTTCTTC. Its protein product is CSVRPSGGSDEQFF.

This clone was observed a single time. The chain couples TRBV5-1 to TRBJ2-1, with a weak D call TRBD2 (6 bases). The length of the CDR3 is 15 residues. V was trimmed by 5 bases and J by 7 bases, leaving 19 bases between them. CDR1 is SGHRS and CDR2 is YFSETQ in the germline V gene. The DNA of the CDR3 is TGCGCCAGCAGTGGCGGGGACGTCGCTTTGAATGAGCAGTTCTTC. Residues: CASSGGDVALNEQFF.

The chain links TRBV29-1 to TRBJ2-3, with TRBD2 matching over 7 bases. There are 13 residues in the CDR3. V shed 4 bases and J 0 bases; nucleotides not matched to a gene: 1. CDR1 SQVTM and CDR2 ANQGSEA come from the germline V gene. The CDR3 here is CSVGGGSTDTQYF. The CDR3 DNA is TGCAGCGTTGGGGGGGGGAGCACAGATACGCAGTATTTT.

The genes are TRBV9 and TRBJ2-1; 9 bases agree with TRBD2. Germline CDR1 SGDLS, CDR2 YYNGEE. V lost 1 base and J lost 6; bases outside the gene matches: 5. The CDR3 covers 15 residues. The CDR3 loop reads CASSVKLAGFNEQFF. CDR3 in DNA: TGTGCCAGCAGCGTAAAGCTAGCGGGGTTCAATGAGCAGTTCTTC. Full variable domain (outside the CDR3, taken from reference TRBV9 and TRBJ2-1): DSGVTQTPKHLITATGQRVTLRCSPRSGDLSVYWYQQSLDQGLQFLIQYYNGEERAKGNILERFSAQQFPDLHSELNLSSLELGDSALYFCASSVKLAGFNEQFFGPGTRLTVL.

CDR3 nucleotides: TGTGCCAGCAGCCAAGTAGGCGGACTCACAGATACGCAGTATTTT. This encodes CASSQVGGLTDTQYF. V and J are TRBV14 and TRBJ2-3; D perhaps matches TRBD2 (5 bases). V lost 1 base and J 2 bases, leaving 10 bases between the germline ends. CDR1 is SGHDN and CDR2 is FVKESK in the germline V gene. The CDR3 sequence is 15 residues long. Full variable domain (outside the CDR3, taken from reference TRBV14 and TRBJ2-3): EAGVTQFPSHSVIEKGQTVTLRCDPISGHDNLYWYRRVMGKEIKFLLHFVKESKQDESGMPNNRFLAERTGGTYSTLKVQPAELEDSGVYFCASSQVGGLTDTQYFGPGTRLTVL.

The chain has TRBV11-3 and TRBJ2-7, with a weak D call TRBD1 (7 bases). The CDR3 is 15 residues long. The germline gives CDR1 SGHNT, CDR2 YENEEA. V was pared by 5 bases and J by 1 base, with 15 bases between. The CDR3 reads CASSPRAGGSYEQYF. The CDR3 DNA reads TGTGCCAGCAGCCCCCGGGCAGGGGGGTCCTACGAGCAGTACTTC.

The chain has TRBV5-1 and TRBJ1-5; 7 nucleotides line up with TRBD1. This CDR3 has 14 amino acids. From germline, CDR1 is SGHRS and CDR2 YFSETQ. The junction had 4 bases not matched to a gene; V was cut back by 3 bases and J by 4 bases. The DNA for the CDR3 is TGCGCCAGCAGCTCCGGGACAGATAATCAGCCCCAGCATTTT. Protein: CASSSGTDNQPQHF.

The chain uses TRBV28 and TRBJ1-6, with TRBD1 matching over 11 bases. Germline assignment: CDR1 MDHEN and CDR2 SYDVKM. This CDR3 is 15 amino acids long. The J segment lost 10 bases and the V segment lost 7 bases, leaving 9 bases of the junction unmatched. The CDR3: CASTTAGTGGSPLHF. For the CDR3, the DNA is TGTGCCAGCACTACTGCCGGGACAGGGGGGTCACCCCTCCACTTT.

The J gene is TRBJ1-3, the V gene TRBV29-1; 9 positions match TRBD1. This CDR3 is 15 amino acids long. Germline loops: CDR1 SQVTM, CDR2 ANQGSEA. V trimming: 7 bases; J trimming: 3 bases; junction bases outside the gene matches: 10. The CDR3 spells CSGIRQGDSGNTIYF. CDR3 sequence (DNA): TGCAGCGGGATCAGACAGGGGGATAGTGGAAACACCATATATTTT.

The chain employs TRBV19 and TRBJ2-7, with TRBD2 matching over 11 bases. Trimming took 7 bases from V and 0 from J; bases not matched to a gene: 5. The V gene's germline CDR1 is LNHDA and CDR2 SQIVND (reference sequence). This CDR3 is built from 15 residues. The CDR3 bases are TGTGCCAGTACCCCGACTAGCGGGGCCTCCTACGAGCAGTACTTC. Its translation is CASTPTSGASYEQYF.

This chain joins TRBV4-2 and TRBJ2-5; D call uncertain. Germline CDR1 is LGHNA and CDR2 is YNFKEQ. The CDR3 covers 13 residues. V lost 1 base, J lost 1 base, and 4 bases lay in between. CDR3 DNA: TGTGCCAGCAGCCAAGTAGCCCAAGAGACCCAGTACTTC. As protein: CASSQVAQETQYF.

The rearrangement joins TRBV19 to TRBJ2-1; 14 bases are a match to TRBD2. The CDR3 covers 18 residues. J was trimmed by 4 bases and V by 3 bases; bases with no gene match: 8. Looked up from germline, CDR1 is LNHDA and CDR2 is SQIVND (reference sequence). CDR3 sequence: CASSIRLAGGLGYNEQFF. CDR3 coding DNA: TGTGCCAGTAGTATCCGACTAGCGGGGGGGCTGGGATACAATGAGCAGTTCTTC.

The rearrangement joins TRBV19 to TRBJ2-3, with 12 bases aligning to TRBD2. Germline values: CDR1 LNHDA, CDR2 SQIVND (reference sequence). V lost 3 bases to trimming and J lost 3 bases; unmatched junction nucleotides: 4. The CDR3 contains 16 residues. The CDR3 loop reads CASSILAGGLTDTQYF. The CDR3 coding sequence is TGTGCCAGTAGTATTCTAGCGGGGGGGCTTACAGATACGCAGTATTTT.

This clone was seen once. The chain couples TRBV4-1 to TRBJ2-3; tentative D call: TRBD2 (5 bases). Trimming pared 0 bases from V and 1 base from J, leaving 11 bases between. The V gene's germline CDR1 is MGHRA and CDR2 YSYEKL. This CDR3 has 16 residues. The CDR3: CASSQDLNGGTDTQYF. In DNA, the CDR3 is TGCGCCAGCAGCCAAGATCTGAACGGGGGCACAGATACGCAGTATTTT.

This chain links TRBV6-1 with TRBJ1-2; 10 nucleotides agree with TRBD1. CDR3 length: 16 residues. Trimming cost V 4 bases and J 10 bases; bases outside gene matches: 15. Per the germline V gene, CDR1 is MNHNS and CDR2 is SASEGT. The chain's CDR3 is CASSAPEGQGMADYTF. The CDR3 DNA reads as TGTGCCAGCAGTGCACCGGAGGGACAGGGGATGGCCGACTACACCTTC.

This chain uses TRBV5-4 with TRBJ2-5, with D tentatively TRBD2 (6 bases). Trimming cost V 2 bases and J 3 bases, with 14 bases left between them. Germline V gene lookup returns CDR1 SGHNT and CDR2 YYREEE (reference sequence). The length of the CDR3 is 15 residues. The CDR3 DNA is TGTGCCAGCAGCTTCGGGCTAGCGCGGGAAGAGACCCAGTACTTC. Encoded protein: CASSFGLAREETQYF. The variable domain in full, with the rest retrieved from reference TRBV5-4 and TRBJ2-5, is ETGVTQSPTHLIKTRGQQVTLRCSSQSGHNTVSWYQQALGQGPQFIFQYYREEENGRGNFPPRFSGLQFPNYSSELNVNALELDDSALYLCASSFGLAREETQYFGPGTRLLVL.

This chain links TRBV12-3 or TRBV12-4 with TRBJ2-7; a weak D match, TRBD2 (6 bases). CDR3 length equals 12 residues. The V and J ends lost 8 bases and 6 bases respectively, with 14 bases between them. Here the CDR3 DNA reads TGTGCCAGCGGTCAGGAACTAGCCGAGCAGTACTTC. This gives the protein CASGQELAEQYF.

The CDR3 sequence: CASSLDQGFSPLHF. The CDR3 DNA sequence: TGTGCCAGCAGCTTGGACCAGGGATTCTCACCCCTCCACTTT. The chain is built from TRBV5-6 and TRBJ1-6, with D perhaps matching TRBD1 (5 bases). The germline V gene encodes CDR1 SGHDT and CDR2 YYEEEE. The CDR3 extends over 14 amino acids. V shed 0 bases and J shed 10 bases, with 11 bases lying between them.

The rearrangement joins TRBV27 to TRBJ2-7; D is unclear. The CDR3 covers 12 residues. The ends were cut back, 2 bases at V and 6 bases at J, with 8 bases in the middle. The germline gives CDR1 MNHEY, CDR2 SMNVEV (reference sequence). The CDR3 spells CASSLTAGEQYF. In DNA form, the CDR3 reads TGTGCCAGCAGTTTAACAGCCGGCGAGCAGTACTTC.

The V and J genes are TRBV2 and TRBJ2-7; perhaps TRBD1 as D (6 bases). CDR1 is SNHLY and CDR2 is FYNNEI in the germline V gene. The CDR3 spans 13 residues. The V and J ends lost 7 bases and 0 bases respectively, with 10 bases between them. The CDR3 protein is CASTKQGSYEQYF. CDR3 bases: TGTGCCAGCACCAAACAGGGCTCCTACGAGCAGTACTTC.